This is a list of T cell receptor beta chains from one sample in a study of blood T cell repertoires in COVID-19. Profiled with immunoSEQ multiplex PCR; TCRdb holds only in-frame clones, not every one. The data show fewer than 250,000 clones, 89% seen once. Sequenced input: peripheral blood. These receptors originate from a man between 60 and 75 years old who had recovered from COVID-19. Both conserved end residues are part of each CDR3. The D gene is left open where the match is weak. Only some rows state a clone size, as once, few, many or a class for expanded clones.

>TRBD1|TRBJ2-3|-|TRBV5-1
CASNEGAHSGDTQYF
TGCGCCAGCAACGAGGGGGCGCATAGTGGAGATACGCAGTATTTT
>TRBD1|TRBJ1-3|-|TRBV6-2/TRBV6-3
CASSYPTGTASGNTIYF
TGTGCCAGCAGTTACCCTACCGGGACAGCCTCTGGAAACACCATATATTTT
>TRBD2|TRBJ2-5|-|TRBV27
CASSPRLAGETQYF
TGTGCCAGCAGTCCGAGACTAGCCGGGGAGACCCAGTACTTC
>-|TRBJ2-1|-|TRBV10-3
CAIRSTEYNEQFF
TGTGCCATCAGATCGACAGAGTACAATGAGCAGTTCTTC
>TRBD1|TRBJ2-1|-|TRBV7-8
CASSPHRGRNEQFF
TGTGCCAGCAGCCCACACAGGGGGCGAAATGAGCAGTTCTTC
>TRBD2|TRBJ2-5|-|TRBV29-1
CSVGAGETETQYF
TGCAGCGTTGGTGCGGGAGAGACAGAGACCCAGTACTTC
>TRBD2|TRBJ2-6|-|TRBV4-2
CASSHLTSLTLSGANVLTF
TGTGCCAGCAGCCACTTGACTAGCCTCACCCTCTCTGGGGCCAACGTCCTGACTTTC
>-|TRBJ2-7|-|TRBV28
CASGDTSYEQYF
TGTGCCAGCGGCGACACCTCCTACGAGCAGTACTTC
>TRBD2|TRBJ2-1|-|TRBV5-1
CASKYQAGGNNEQFF
TGCGCCAGCAAGTACCAAGCGGGGGGGAACAATGAGCAGTTCTTC
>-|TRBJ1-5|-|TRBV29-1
CSVVGSGRDQPQHF
TGCAGCGTTGTAGGCTCCGGCAGGGATCAGCCCCAGCATTTT
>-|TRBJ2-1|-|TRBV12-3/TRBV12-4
CASRARGDEQFF
TGTGCCAGCCGTGCCAGGGGGGATGAGCAGTTCTTC
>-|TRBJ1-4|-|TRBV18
CASSPQGNEKLFF
TGTGCCAGCTCACCACAGGGGAATGAAAAACTGTTTTTT
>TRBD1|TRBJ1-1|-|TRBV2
CASSSGQGNTEAFF
TGTGCCAGCAGTTCCGGACAGGGGAACACTGAAGCTTTCTTT
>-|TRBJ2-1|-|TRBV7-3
CASSLEAAALDEQFF
TGTGCCAGCAGCTTGGAAGCGGCCGCCCTCGATGAGCAGTTCTTC
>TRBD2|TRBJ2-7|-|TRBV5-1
CASSTGTSVYEQYF
TGCGCCAGCAGCACCGGGACTAGCGTCTACGAGCAGTACTTC
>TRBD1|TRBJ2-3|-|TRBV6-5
CASRNAGGPQYF
TGTGCCAGCAGGAATGCAGGGGGCCCACAGTATTTT
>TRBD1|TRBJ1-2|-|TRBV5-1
CASSLGDGTGAYGYTF
TGCGCCAGCAGCTTGGGCGACGGGACAGGGGCCTATGGCTACACCTTC
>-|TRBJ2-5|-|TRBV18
CASSPIEGWETQYF
TGTGCCAGCTCACCGATCGAGGGTTGGGAGACCCAGTACTTC
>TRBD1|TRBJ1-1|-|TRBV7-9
CASSLRGGQQNTEAFF
TGTGCCAGCAGCTTACGGGGGGGACAGCAGAACACTGAAGCTTTCTTT
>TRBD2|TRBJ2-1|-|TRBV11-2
CASSSNSGGPSEQFF
TGTGCCAGCAGCTCTAACTCGGGAGGGCCCAGCGAGCAGTTCTTC
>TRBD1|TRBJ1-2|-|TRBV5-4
CASSYAGTGGASGYTF
TGTGCCAGCAGCTATGCCGGGACAGGGGGCGCATCGGGCTACACCTTC
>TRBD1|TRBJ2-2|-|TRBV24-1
CATSDTGQGAGELFF
TGTGCCACCAGTGACACGGGACAGGGGGCCGGGGAGCTGTTTTTT
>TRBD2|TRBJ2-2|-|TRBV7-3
CASSRGPGRDTGELFF
TGTGCCAGCAGCCGTGGGCCAGGGAGGGACACCGGGGAGCTGTTTTTT
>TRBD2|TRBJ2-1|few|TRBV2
CASSEALIAGGLNEQFF
TGTGCCAGCAGTGAAGCGCTAATAGCGGGGGGGTTGAATGAGCAGTTCTTC
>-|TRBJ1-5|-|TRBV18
CASSRLGGQPYNQPQHF
TGTGCCAGCTCACGGCTTGGGGGCCAACCCTACAATCAGCCCCAGCATTTT
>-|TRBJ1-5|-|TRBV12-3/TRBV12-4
CASSSNSNQPQHF
TGTGCCAGCAGTTCCAATAGCAATCAGCCCCAGCATTTT
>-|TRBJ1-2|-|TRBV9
CASSVDPGTNYGYTF
TGTGCCAGCAGCGTAGATCCAGGTACTAACTATGGCTACACCTTC
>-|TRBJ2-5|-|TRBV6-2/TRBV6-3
CASSYSTGESQETQYF
TGTGCCAGCAGTTACTCGACGGGGGAGTCGCAAGAGACCCAGTACTTC
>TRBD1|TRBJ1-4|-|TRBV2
CASSRDRSNEKLFF
TGTGCCAGCAGTAGGGACAGAAGTAATGAAAAACTGTTTTTT
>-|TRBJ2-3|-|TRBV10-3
CAIRAAGADTQYF
TGTGCCATCAGGGCCGCCGGGGCAGATACGCAGTATTTT
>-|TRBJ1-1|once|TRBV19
CASSIDQGNTEAFF
TGTGCCAGTAGTATAGATCAGGGGAACACTGAAGCTTTCTTT
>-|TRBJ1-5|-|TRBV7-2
CASSSGTRNQPQHF
TGTGCCAGCAGCTCCGGGACAAGAAATCAGCCCCAGCATTTT
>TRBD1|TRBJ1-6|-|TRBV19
CASSSTGGYSPLHF
TGTGCCAGTAGTTCTACAGGGGGGTATTCACCCCTCCACTTT
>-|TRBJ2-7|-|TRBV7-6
CASSLGTGMGTYEQYF
TGTGCCAGCAGCTTAGGTACAGGGATGGGAACCTACGAGCAGTACTTC
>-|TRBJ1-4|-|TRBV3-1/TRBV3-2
CASSSTGLQERGEKLFF
TGTGCCAGCAGCTCGACGGGCCTACAGGAAAGGGGTGAAAAACTGTTTTTT
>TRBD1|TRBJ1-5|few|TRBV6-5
CASRRDRVTNQPQHF
TGTGCCAGCAGGCGGGACAGGGTTACCAATCAGCCCCAGCATTTT
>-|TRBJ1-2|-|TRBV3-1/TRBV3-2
CASSQDPSLGYGYTF
TGTGCCAGCAGCCAAGATCCATCTCTCGGCTATGGCTACACCTTC
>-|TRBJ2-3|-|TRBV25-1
CASERAVTQYF
TGTGCCAGCGAGCGGGCAGTTACGCAGTATTTT
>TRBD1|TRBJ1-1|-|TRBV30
CAWSAADRGGVNTEAFF
TGTGCCTGGAGTGCCGCGGACAGGGGGGGGGTGAACACTGAAGCTTTCTTT
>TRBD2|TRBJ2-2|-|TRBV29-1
CSVEETSPGELFF
TGCAGCGTTGAGGAGACTAGCCCCGGGGAGCTGTTTTTT
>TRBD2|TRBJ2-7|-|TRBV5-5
CASSLELAHSYEQYF
TGTGCCAGCAGCTTGGAACTAGCGCACTCCTACGAGCAGTACTTC
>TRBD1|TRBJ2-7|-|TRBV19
CASSIAGGVYEQYF
TGTGCCAGTAGTATAGCAGGGGGAGTCTACGAGCAGTACTTC
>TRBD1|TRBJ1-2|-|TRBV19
CASSPGTGNYGYTF
TGTGCCAGTAGCCCCGGGACAGGGAACTATGGCTACACCTTC
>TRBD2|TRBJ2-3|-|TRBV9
CASSLLGTSGDTQYF
TGTGCCAGCAGCCTCCTCGGGACTAGTGGAGATACGCAGTATTTT
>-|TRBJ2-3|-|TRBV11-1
CASSLGTTADTQYF
TGTGCCAGCAGCTTAGGGACAACAGCAGATACGCAGTATTTT
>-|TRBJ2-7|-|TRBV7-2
CASSLNSVGKTSSYEQYF
TGTGCCAGCAGCTTAAATAGCGTGGGAAAGACCAGCTCCTACGAGCAGTACTTC
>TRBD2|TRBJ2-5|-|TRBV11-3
CASSRSGERPGVQAQYF
TGTGCCAGCAGCCGGAGCGGGGAGCGGCCCGGGGTCCAGGCCCAGTACTTC
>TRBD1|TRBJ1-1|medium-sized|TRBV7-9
CASSRRPTGENTEAFF
TGTGCCAGCAGCCGAAGGCCGACAGGGGAGAACACTGAAGCTTTCTTT
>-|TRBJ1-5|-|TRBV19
CASTFARQVPQPQHF
TGTGCCAGTACCTTCGCCCGACAGGTGCCCCAGCCCCAGCATTTT
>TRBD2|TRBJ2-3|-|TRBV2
CASSSIAGGRTDTQYF
TGTGCCAGCAGTTCTATAGCGGGGGGGAGGACAGATACGCAGTATTTT
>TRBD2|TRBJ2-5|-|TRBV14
CASSRQRGHLGTQYF
TGTGCCAGCAGCCGGCAGCGGGGGCACTTGGGGACCCAGTACTTC
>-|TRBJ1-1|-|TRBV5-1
CASSLRVQASMNTEAFF
TGCGCCAGCAGCTTACGGGTACAAGCATCCATGAACACTGAAGCTTTCTTT
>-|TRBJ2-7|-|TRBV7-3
CASSLGGTADYEQYF
TGTGCCAGCAGCTTAGGGGGGACAGCCGACTACGAGCAGTACTTC
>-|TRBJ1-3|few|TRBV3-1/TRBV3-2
CASSHSGLGNTIYF
TGTGCCAGCAGCCACTCGGGACTGGGAAACACCATATATTTT